The 5 T cell receptor beta chains listed next were all sequenced from one sample in a study of T-cell reconstitution after alpha-beta-depleted transplantation in children. Unique molecular identifiers were used in preparing the TCRbeta library. TCRdb reanalysed the PCR reads using MiXCR and keeps one entry per CDR3 protein. This table holds roughly 500,000 distinct CDR3 sequences, about 31% found once. The sample was PBMCs from the stem cell graft donor, taken from the stem cell graft. The receptors derive from a human donor who donated a stem cell graft to a child with aplastic anemia.

CDR3 DNA: TGCAGCGTTGAACCTAACACTGAAGCTTTCTTT. It translates to CSVEPNTEAFF. The chain joins TRBV29-1 to TRBJ1-1; D gene unclear. The germline V and J ends were trimmed by 2 bases and 2 bases, with 3 bases remaining between them. This CDR3 is 11 amino acids long. Germline CDR1 and CDR2: SQVTM and ANQGSEA. Filled out from reference TRBV29-1 and TRBJ1-1, the complete variable domain reads SAVISQKPSRDICQRGTSLTIQCQVDSQVTMMFWYRQQPGQSLTLIATANQGSEATYESGFVIDKFPISRPNLTFSTLTVSNMSPEDSSIYLCSVEPNTEAFFGQGTRLTVV.

The rearrangement links TRBV10-3 to TRBJ1-2, with TRBD1 matching 7 bases. Trimming cost V 7 bases and J 3 bases; bases outside gene matches: 8. The CDR3 length is 14 residues. Germline loops: CDR1 ENHRY, CDR2 SYGVKD. CDR3 nucleotide sequence: TGTGCCATCACCGGGGAGGGGGCTGACTATGGCTACACCTTC. Translating it yields CAITGEGADYGYTF.

The V gene is TRBV7-2, the J gene TRBJ2-1, with D perhaps TRBD2 (5 bases). This CDR3 contains 16 residues. The V end was cut by 0 bases, the J end by 1 base, with 10 bases between. CDR1 is SGHTA, CDR2 FQGNSA, per germline. The chain's CDR3 is CASSLASEASYNEQFF. Here the CDR3 DNA reads TGTGCCAGCAGCTTAGCGTCGGAGGCATCCTACAATGAGCAGTTCTTC.

The gene calls are TRBV29-1 and TRBJ1-5; D remains unclear. The CDR3 is 12 residues long. Trimming pared 4 bases from V and 4 bases from J, leaving 8 bases between. The germline V gene has CDR1 SQVTM and CDR2 ANQGSEA. The DNA of the CDR3 is TGCAGCGTTGCTGGGGTGAATCAGCCCCAGCATTTT. This codes for CSVAGVNQPQHF.

Regarding this clonotype: A read error is possible here, since a much larger clone lies one base away. The chain uses TRBV20-1 and TRBJ2-1; D perhaps matches TRBD2 (6 bases). Trimming pared 3 bases from V and 2 bases from J, leaving 11 bases between. Germline-derived CDR1 and CDR2 are DFQATT and SNEGSKA (reference sequence). This CDR3 has 14 residues. The CDR3 DNA sequence: TGCAGTGCTAGTACCCCGGGAGCCTACAATGAGCAGTTCTTC. This gives the protein CSASTPGAYNEQFF.